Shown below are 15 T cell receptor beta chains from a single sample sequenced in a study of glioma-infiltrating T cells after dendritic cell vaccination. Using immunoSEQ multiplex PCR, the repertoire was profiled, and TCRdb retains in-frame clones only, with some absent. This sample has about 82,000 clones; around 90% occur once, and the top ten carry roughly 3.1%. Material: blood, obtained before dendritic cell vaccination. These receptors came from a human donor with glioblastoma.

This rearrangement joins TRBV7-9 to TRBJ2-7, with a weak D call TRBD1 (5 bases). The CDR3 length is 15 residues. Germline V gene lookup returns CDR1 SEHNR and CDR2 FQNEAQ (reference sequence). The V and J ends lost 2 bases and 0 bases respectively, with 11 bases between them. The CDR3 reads CASSLLQDNSYEQYF. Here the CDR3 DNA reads TGTGCCAGCAGCTTACTTCAGGACAACTCCTACGAGCAGTACTTC.

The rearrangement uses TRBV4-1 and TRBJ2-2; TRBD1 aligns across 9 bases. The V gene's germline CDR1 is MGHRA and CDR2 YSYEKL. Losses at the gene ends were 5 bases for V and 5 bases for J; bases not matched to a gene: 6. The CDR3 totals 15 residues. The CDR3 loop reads CASSIGQGRTGELFF. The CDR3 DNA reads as TGCGCCAGCAGCATTGGACAGGGGAGGACCGGGGAGCTGTTTTTT.

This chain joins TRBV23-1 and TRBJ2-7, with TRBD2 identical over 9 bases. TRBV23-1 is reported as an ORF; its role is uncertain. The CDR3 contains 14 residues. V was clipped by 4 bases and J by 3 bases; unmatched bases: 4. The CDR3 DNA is TGCGCCAGCAGTCGTGGTAGCGGGAGCTACGAGCAGTACTTC. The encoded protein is CASSRGSGSYEQYF.

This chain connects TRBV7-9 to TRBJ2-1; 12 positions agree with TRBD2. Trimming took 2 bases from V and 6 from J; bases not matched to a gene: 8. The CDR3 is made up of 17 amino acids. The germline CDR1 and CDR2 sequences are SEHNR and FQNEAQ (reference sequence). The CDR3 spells CASSLNPLLAGGNEQFF. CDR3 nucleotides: TGTGCCAGCAGCTTAAATCCGTTACTAGCGGGAGGCAATGAGCAGTTCTTC. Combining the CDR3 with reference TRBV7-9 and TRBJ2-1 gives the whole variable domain DTGVSQNPRHKITKRGQNVTFRCDPISEHNRLYWYRQTLGQGPEFLTYFQNEAQLEKSRLLSDRFSAERPKGSFSTLEIQRTEQGDSAMYLCASSLNPLLAGGNEQFFGPGTRLTVL.

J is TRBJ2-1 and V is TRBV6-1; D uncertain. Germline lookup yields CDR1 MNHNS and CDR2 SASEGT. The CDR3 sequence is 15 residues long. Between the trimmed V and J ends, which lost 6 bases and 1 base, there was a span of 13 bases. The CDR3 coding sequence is TGTGCCAGCAGGACTCTGAGGAGTTCCTACAATGAGCAGTTCTTC. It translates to CASRTLRSSYNEQFF.

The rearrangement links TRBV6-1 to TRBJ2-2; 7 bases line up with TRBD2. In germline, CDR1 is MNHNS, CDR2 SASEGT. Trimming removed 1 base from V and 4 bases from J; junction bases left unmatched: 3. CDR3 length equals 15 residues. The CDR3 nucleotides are TGTGCCAGCAGTGAAGTGTGGGGGGGCACCGGGGAGCTGTTTTTT. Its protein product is CASSEVWGGTGELFF.

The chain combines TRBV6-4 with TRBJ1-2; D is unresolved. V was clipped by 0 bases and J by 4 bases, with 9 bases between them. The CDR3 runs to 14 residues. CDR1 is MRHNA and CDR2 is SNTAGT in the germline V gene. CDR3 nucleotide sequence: TGTGCCAGCAGTGACTCGCCGGTGATCTATGGCTACACCTTC. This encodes CASSDSPVIYGYTF.

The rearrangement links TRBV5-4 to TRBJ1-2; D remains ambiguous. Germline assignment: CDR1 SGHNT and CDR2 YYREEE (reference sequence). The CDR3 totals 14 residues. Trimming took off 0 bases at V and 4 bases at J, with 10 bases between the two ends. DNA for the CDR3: TGTGCCAGCAGCTTGGATCCCGGGATCTATGGCTACACCTTC. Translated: CASSLDPGIYGYTF.

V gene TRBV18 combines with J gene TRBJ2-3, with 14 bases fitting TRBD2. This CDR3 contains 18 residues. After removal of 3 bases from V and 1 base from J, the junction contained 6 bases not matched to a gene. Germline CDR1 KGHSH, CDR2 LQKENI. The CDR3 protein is CASSPGLAGGAGTDTQYF. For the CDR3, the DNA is TGTGCCAGCTCACCCGGACTAGCGGGAGGCGCGGGCACAGATACGCAGTATTTT.

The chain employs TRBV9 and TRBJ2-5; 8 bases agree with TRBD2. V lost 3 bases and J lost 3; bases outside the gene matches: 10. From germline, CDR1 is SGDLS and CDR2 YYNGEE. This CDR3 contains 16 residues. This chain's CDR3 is CASSAGLGGGKETQYF. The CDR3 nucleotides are TGTGCCAGCAGCGCGGGCTTGGGCGGGGGGAAAGAGACCCAGTACTTC. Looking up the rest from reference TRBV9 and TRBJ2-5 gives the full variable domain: DSGVTQTPKHLITATGQRVTLRCSPRSGDLSVYWYQQSLDQGLQFLIQYYNGEERAKGNILERFSAQQFPDLHSELNLSSLELGDSALYFCASSAGLGGGKETQYFGPGTRLLVL.

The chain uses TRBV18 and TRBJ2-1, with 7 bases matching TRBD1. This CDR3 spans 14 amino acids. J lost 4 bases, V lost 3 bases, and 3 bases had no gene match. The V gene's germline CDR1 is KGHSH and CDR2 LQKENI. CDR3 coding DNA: TGTGCCAGCTCACCCGGGACAGCGTACAATGAGCAGTTCTTC. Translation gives CASSPGTAYNEQFF.

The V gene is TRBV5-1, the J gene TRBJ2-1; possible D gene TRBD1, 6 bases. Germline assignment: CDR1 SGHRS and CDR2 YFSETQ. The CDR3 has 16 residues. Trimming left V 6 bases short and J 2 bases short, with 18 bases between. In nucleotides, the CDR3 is TGCGCCAGCACCCTGATGGCAGGGGACGCCTACAATGAGCAGTTCTTC. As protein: CASTLMAGDAYNEQFF.

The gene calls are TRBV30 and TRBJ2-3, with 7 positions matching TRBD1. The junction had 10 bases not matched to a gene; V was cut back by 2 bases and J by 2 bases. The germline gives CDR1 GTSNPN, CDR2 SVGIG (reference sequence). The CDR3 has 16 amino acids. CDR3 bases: TGTGCCTGGAGTATAGGACAGGACCCTTACACAGATACGCAGTATTTT. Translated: CAWSIGQDPYTDTQYF. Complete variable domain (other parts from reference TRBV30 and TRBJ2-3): SQTIHQWPATLVQPVGSPLSLECTVEGTSNPNLYWYRQAAGRGLQLLFYSVGIGQISSEVPQNLSASRPQDRQFILSSKKLLLSDSGFYLCAWSIGQDPYTDTQYFGPGTRLTVL.

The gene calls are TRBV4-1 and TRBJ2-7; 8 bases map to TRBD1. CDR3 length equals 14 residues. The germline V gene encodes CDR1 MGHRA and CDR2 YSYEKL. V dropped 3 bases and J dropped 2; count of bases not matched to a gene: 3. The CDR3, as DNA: TGCGCCAGCAGCCAGGGGACAGGCACCTACGAGCAGTACTTC. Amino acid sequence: CASSQGTGTYEQYF.

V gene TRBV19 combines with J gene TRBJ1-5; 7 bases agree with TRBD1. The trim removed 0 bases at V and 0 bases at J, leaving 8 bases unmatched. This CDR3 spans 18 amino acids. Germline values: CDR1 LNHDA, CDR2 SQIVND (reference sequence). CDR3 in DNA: TGTGCCAGTAGTATAGATTTCTCAGGGGGTTATAGCAATCAGCCCCAGCATTTT. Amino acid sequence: CASSIDFSGGYSNQPQHF.